These 30 T cell receptor beta chains share one sample of origin, sequenced in a study of blood T cells in healthy people across ages. Next came a second PCR, run for about 7 to 12 cycles, which used a sample-barcoded 5' primer along with a J-beta primer mix. TCRdb fed the 5' RACE reads into MiXCR, producing one record per CDR3 protein. The repertoire has roughly 1,800,000 distinct CDR3 sequences, approximately 50% of them found once; the top ten carry over 2%. Sample: blood. Source of these receptors: a woman aged 40 to 50 in good health.

This clonotype was detected a few times. V and J are TRBV20-1 and TRBJ2-3, with 9 positions matching TRBD1. Germline trimming cut 6 bases from V and 0 bases from J; bases unmatched to any gene: 13. Per germline, CDR1 DFQATT and CDR2 SNEGSKA (reference sequence). The CDR3 extends over 17 amino acids. The CDR3 spells CSAPPGQGGGSTDTQYF. In DNA form, the CDR3 reads TGCAGTGCACCTCCGGGACAGGGCGGGGGTAGCACAGATACGCAGTATTTT.

The rearrangement uses TRBV6-4 and TRBJ1-2, with TRBD1 as a possible D gene (5 bases). Germline V lookup: CDR1 MRHNA, CDR2 SNTAGT. The CDR3 has 15 amino acids. The germline V and J ends were trimmed by 5 bases and 6 bases, with 19 bases remaining between them. The CDR3 DNA sequence: TGTGCCAGCAGTAGGGCGGGGGGTTTGACGGATGGCTACACCTTC. Translation: CASSRAGGLTDGYTF.

This clonotype was seen once. The chain links TRBV6-2 or TRBV6-3 to TRBJ1-5, with unresolved D. CDR1 and CDR2 (germline): MNHEY, SVGEGT. V gave up 7 bases and J gave up 4 bases, with 8 bases separating them. The CDR3 spans 12 residues. CDR3 in amino acids: CASTDVNQPQHF. CDR3 in DNA: TGTGCCAGCACCGATGTTAATCAGCCCCAGCATTTT.

The chain uses TRBV7-2 and TRBJ2-7; 10 nucleotides agree with TRBD1. The CDR3 is made up of 15 amino acids. V trimming: 1 base; J trimming: 7 bases; junction bases outside the gene matches: 7. The germline gives CDR1 SGHTA, CDR2 FQGNSA. CDR3 DNA: TGTACCAGCAGCTTAGAAGGGACAGGGGCTCGGGAGCAGTACTTC. It specifies CTSSLEGTGAREQYF.

This clonotype was counted only a few times. The V gene is TRBV7-2, the J gene TRBJ2-1; 10 nucleotides line up with TRBD2. V lost 1 base, J lost 3 bases, and 3 bases stayed unmatched. The CDR3 spans 16 residues. Germline values: CDR1 SGHTA, CDR2 FQGNSA. CDR3 in amino acids: CASSLGGTSVYNEQFF. The CDR3 DNA sequence: TGTGCCAGCAGCTTAGGCGGGACTAGCGTCTACAATGAGCAGTTCTTC. The full variable domain, completed using reference TRBV7-2 and TRBJ2-1, is GAGVSQSPSNKVTEKGKDVELRCDPISGHTALYWYRQSLGQGLEFLIYFQGNSAPDKSGLPSDRFSAERTGGSVSTLTIQRTQQEDSAVYLCASSLGGTSVYNEQFFGPGTRLTVL.

CDR3 in DNA: TGTGCCAGCAGCCCCCTGCGGCGGGGGGGAACCTACGAGCAGTACTTC. Protein product: CASSPLRRGGTYEQYF. The genes are TRBV7-2 and TRBJ2-7; TRBD2 matches 9 bases. Germline lookup yields CDR1 SGHTA and CDR2 FQGNSA. V shed 5 bases and J 2 bases; nucleotides not matched to a gene: 10. The CDR3 sequence is 16 residues long.

This chain links TRBV9 with TRBJ2-3; the D gene is possibly TRBD2 (6 bases). Trimming took 4 bases from V and 2 from J, leaving 11 bases between them. The CDR3 is 14 amino acids. CDR1 SGDLS and CDR2 YYNGEE come from the germline V gene. CDR3 protein: CASSTRTTTDTQYF. Written as DNA, the CDR3 is TGTGCCAGCAGCACCCGGACTACCACAGATACGCAGTATTTT. Complete variable domain (other parts from reference TRBV9 and TRBJ2-3): DSGVTQTPKHLITATGQRVTLRCSPRSGDLSVYWYQQSLDQGLQFLIQYYNGEERAKGNILERFSAQQFPDLHSELNLSSLELGDSALYFCASSTRTTTDTQYFGPGTRLTVL.

Written as DNA, the CDR3 is TGTGCCAGCAGCCAAGATCTGGGGCAGGGGGAAGCGGAGACCCAGTACTTC. This gives the protein CASSQDLGQGEAETQYF. V gene TRBV4-2 combines with J gene TRBJ2-5, with TRBD1 identical over 7 bases. This CDR3 comprises 17 residues. V lost 0 bases and J lost 5; bases outside the gene matches: 12. Per germline, CDR1 LGHNA and CDR2 YNFKEQ.

This chain uses TRBV3-1 with TRBJ2-1, with 10 bases matching TRBD1. Looked up from germline, CDR1 is LGHDT and CDR2 is YNNKEL (reference sequence). After removal of 4 bases from V and 7 bases from J, the junction contained 7 bases not matched to a gene. The CDR3 spans 15 residues. The CDR3 sequence: CASSPGTGESNEQFF. The CDR3 nucleotides read TGTGCCAGCAGCCCCGGGACAGGGGAATCGAATGAGCAGTTCTTC.

The CDR3 sequence is CASSLYRESETQYF. In DNA, the CDR3 is TGTGCCAGCAGCTTATACCGGGAGAGTGAGACCCAGTACTTC. This chain connects TRBV7-2 to TRBJ2-7, with D possibly being TRBD2 (6 bases). The closer fit of TRBJ2-5 to the DNA end suggests the J call may be wrong. Looked up from germline, CDR1 is SGHTA and CDR2 is FQGNSA. This CDR3 spans 14 amino acids.

The V and J genes are TRBV7-2 and TRBJ2-1; 9 nucleotides align to TRBD2. CDR1 is SGHTA and CDR2 is FQGNSA in the germline V gene. Germline trimming cut 5 bases from V and 4 bases from J; bases unmatched to any gene: 12. The CDR3 contains 17 residues. CDR3 nucleotide sequence: TGTGCCAGCAGCCCAAACCGAGCGGGGGGTGGGTACAATGAGCAGTTCTTC. Protein product: CASSPNRAGGGYNEQFF.

This clonotype was seen a few times. The chain uses TRBV24-1 and TRBJ1-2; D is uncertain. With 5 bases removed from V and 8 bases from J, the gap between germline ends came to 14 bases. The CDR3 contains 13 residues. Germline V lookup: CDR1 KGHDR, CDR2 SFDVKD. The DNA of the CDR3 is TGTGCCACCAGTGCCCTGGGAGTTTCGGGCTACACCTTC. Its protein is CATSALGVSGYTF.

The chain joins TRBV28 to TRBJ2-7, with 7 bases lining up with TRBD1. V shed 3 bases, J shed 4 bases, and the junction held 9 bases outside the gene matches. Germline lookup yields CDR1 MDHEN and CDR2 SYDVKM. The CDR3 has 15 amino acids. In DNA form, the CDR3 reads TGTGCCAGCAGTTTCGCCGACAGGGCATGGTACGAGCAGTACTTC. Amino acids: CASSFADRAWYEQYF.

This clonotype has only a few counts. The V gene is TRBV20-1, the J gene TRBJ1-4; 8 bases match TRBD1. The germline gives CDR1 DFQATT, CDR2 SNEGSKA (reference sequence). This CDR3 is built from 17 residues. V shed 3 bases and J 1 base; nucleotides not matched to a gene: 10. The CDR3 sequence: CSARPTGATLTNEKLFF. Written as DNA, the CDR3 is TGCAGTGCTAGGCCGACAGGGGCGACCTTAACTAATGAAAAACTGTTTTTT.

In this sample, this clonotype turned up a few times. DNA of the CDR3: TGTGCCAGCAGTTACACCGGGACTAGCGGACCCTACGAGCAGTACTTC. Translating gives CASSYTGTSGPYEQYF. The V call is TRBV6-5, the J call TRBJ2-7; 11 nucleotides agree with TRBD2. This CDR3 is built from 16 residues. CDR1 and CDR2 (germline): MNHEY, SVGAGI. J gave up 2 bases and V 2 bases, and 5 bases lay outside the gene matches.

This clonotype was picked up a small number of times. This chain joins TRBV12-3 or TRBV12-4 and TRBJ2-1; 7 nucleotides line up with TRBD1. The CDR3 has 16 amino acids. After removal of 4 bases from V and 2 bases from J, the junction contained 8 bases not matched to a gene. CDR3 coding DNA: TGTGCCAGCAGTTCCCAATACAGGGGTACCTACAATGAGCAGTTCTTC. It encodes CASSSQYRGTYNEQFF.

The J gene is TRBJ2-7, the V gene TRBV7-6, with D possibly matching TRBD1 (5 bases). Germline-derived CDR1 and CDR2 are SGHVS and FNYEAQ. V lost 3 bases and J 4 bases, leaving 10 bases between the germline ends. CDR3 length: 13 residues. In nucleotides, the CDR3 is TGTGCCAGCAGCTTGACAGAACAATACGAGCAGTACTTC. It translates to CASSLTEQYEQYF.

The chain employs TRBV6-1 and TRBJ2-5; the D call may be TRBD1 or TRBD2 (5 bases each). V was trimmed by 3 bases and J by 3 bases, leaving 14 bases between them. In germline, CDR1 is MNHNS, CDR2 SASEGT. The CDR3 runs to 15 residues. Written as DNA, the CDR3 is TGTGCCAGCAGTGATGGGGGTGGGGGAGAAGAGACCCAGTACTTC. Its protein product is CASSDGGGGEETQYF.

The chain employs TRBV9 and TRBJ2-5; D gene uncertain. The J call is uncertain, as TRBJ2-1 better fits the DNA end. The CDR3 totals 13 residues. CDR1 is SGDLS, CDR2 YYNGEE, per germline. Here the CDR3 DNA reads TGTGCCAGCACCCCCAGAAACCAAGAGACCCAGTTCTTC. As protein: CASTPRNQETQFF.

V usage is TRBV4-2 and J usage is TRBJ2-5; a weak D match, TRBD1 (6 bases). Trimming pared 0 bases from V and 5 bases from J, leaving 37 bases between. CDR3 length: 23 amino acids. Germline values: CDR1 LGHNA, CDR2 YNFKEQ. The DNA of the CDR3 is TGTGCCAGCAGCCAAGATTGGTTTGAGGCAGGGGCCCCATCTGGTGGATACGGGGAGACCCAGTACTTC. The encoded protein is CASSQDWFEAGAPSGGYGETQYF.

This clonotype has more than one count but fewer than ten. The chain is built from TRBV7-2 and TRBJ1-2; 9 nucleotides agree with TRBD1. Trimming took 5 bases from V and 8 from J; bases not matched to a gene: 12. The CDR3 has 15 residues. CDR1 and CDR2 (germline): SGHTA, FQGNSA. The CDR3 DNA follows: TGTGCCAGCAGCCTTACCACCGGGACAGGGAAAGGCTACACCTTC. It yields the protein CASSLTTGTGKGYTF.

This chain joins TRBV4-3 and TRBJ1-2; no firm D call. The ends were cut back, 0 bases at V and 0 bases at J, with 8 bases in the middle. The CDR3 has 15 amino acids. From germline, CDR1 is LGHNA and CDR2 YSLEER. In DNA form, the CDR3 reads TGCGCCAGCAGCCAAGAACGTAAAGCTAACTATGGCTACACCTTC. Translated, it gives CASSQERKANYGYTF.

The CDR3 nucleotides are TGTGCCAGCAGCGCTAGCGGTAAGCTAGATACGCAGTATTTT. Its protein is CASSASGKLDTQYF. The chain is built from TRBV3-1 and TRBJ2-3; 7 bases line up with TRBD2. The germline V gene encodes CDR1 LGHDT and CDR2 YNNKEL (reference sequence). V dropped 5 bases and J dropped 5; count of bases not matched to a gene: 7. This CDR3 is 14 amino acids long.

The J gene is TRBJ2-4, the V gene TRBV20-1; tentatively, D is TRBD1 or TRBD2 (5 bases each). The J call may be wrong; the DNA end is better matched by TRBJ2-5. There are 15 residues in the CDR3. Germline V CDR1 and CDR2: DFQATT, SNEGSKA (reference sequence). The CDR3 bases are TGCAGTGCCCAATTGGGGTCAGGGAGCCAAGAGACCCAGTACTTC. Amino acid sequence: CSAQLGSGSQETQYF.

A single count supports this clonotype. V and J are TRBV7-2 and TRBJ1-5; a possible D gene is TRBD1 (5 bases). This CDR3 has 14 amino acids. Trimming took 3 bases from V and 7 from J, leaving 13 bases between them. The V gene's germline CDR1 is SGHTA and CDR2 FQGNSA. The CDR3 spells CASSLGEREQPQHF. CDR3 bases: TGTGCCAGCAGCTTGGGGGAGAGGGAACAGCCCCAGCATTTT.

The rearrangement uses TRBV9 and TRBJ2-1; TRBD1 matches at 11 bases. With V trimmed by 9 bases and J by 4 bases, 9 bases remained unmatched. The CDR3 is 15 residues long. Germline CDR1 reads SGDLS; CDR2 reads YYNGEE. The CDR3: CATTPGTGGYNEQFF. CDR3 coding DNA: TGTGCCACCACCCCCGGGACAGGGGGTTACAATGAGCAGTTCTTC.

The chain couples TRBV28 to TRBJ1-2; TRBD1 agrees at 9 bases. This CDR3 is 14 amino acids long. The ends lost 5 bases at V and 8 bases at J; junction bases unmatched: 9. CDR1 and CDR2 from the germline V gene are MDHEN and SYDVKM. CDR3 loop: CASSVKGTGWGYTF. Here the CDR3 DNA reads TGTGCCAGCAGTGTCAAGGGGACAGGGTGGGGCTACACCTTC.

The chain is built from TRBV12-3 or TRBV12-4 and TRBJ1-5; 8 bases agree with TRBD1. The CDR3 has 15 residues. The ends lost 3 bases at V and 4 bases at J; junction bases unmatched: 5. The CDR3 sequence is CASSFQGALNQPQHF. The CDR3 DNA follows: TGTGCCAGCAGTTTTCAGGGGGCCCTTAATCAGCCCCAGCATTTT.

The chain has TRBV28 and TRBJ2-5; 9 bases are shared with TRBD1. Germline V lookup: CDR1 MDHEN, CDR2 SYDVKM. V dropped 6 bases and J dropped 5; count of bases not matched to a gene: 13. This CDR3 is built from 16 residues. CDR3 nucleotide sequence: TGTGCCAGCAGCTCCCCCGGGACAGGGATTGGGGAGACCCAGTACTTC. Translated: CASSSPGTGIGETQYF.

In its sample, this clonotype was seen once. The chain joins TRBV4-2 to TRBJ1-4, with unresolved D. The CDR3 totals 14 residues. The germline gives CDR1 LGHNA, CDR2 YNFKEQ. Trimming pared 0 bases from V and 8 bases from J, leaving 10 bases between. The CDR3 protein is CASSQDLRDEKLFF. The CDR3, as DNA: TGTGCCAGCAGCCAAGATTTAAGAGACGAAAAACTGTTTTTT.